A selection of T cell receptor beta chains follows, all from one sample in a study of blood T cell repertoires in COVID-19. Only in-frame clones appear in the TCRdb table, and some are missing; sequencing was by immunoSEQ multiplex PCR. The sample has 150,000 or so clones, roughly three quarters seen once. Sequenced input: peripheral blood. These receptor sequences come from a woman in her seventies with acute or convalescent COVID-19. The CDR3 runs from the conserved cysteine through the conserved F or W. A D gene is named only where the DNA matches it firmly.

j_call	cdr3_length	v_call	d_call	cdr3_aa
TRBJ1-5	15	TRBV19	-	CASRKGALSNQPQHF
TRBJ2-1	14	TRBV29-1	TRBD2	CSVRLAGGRVEQFF
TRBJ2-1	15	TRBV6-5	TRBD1	CASRRTGASYNEQFF
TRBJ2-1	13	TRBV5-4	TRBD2	CASTRAAGVEQFF
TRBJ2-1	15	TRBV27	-	CASSAGAPSYNEQFF
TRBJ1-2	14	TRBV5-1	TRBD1	CASSLGTGGDGYTF
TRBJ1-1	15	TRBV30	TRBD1	CAWMGQGWEGTEAFF
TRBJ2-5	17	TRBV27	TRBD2	CASSLWWAGGLQETQYF
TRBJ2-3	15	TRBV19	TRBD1	CASSMKAGGSDTQYF
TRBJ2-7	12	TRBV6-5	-	CASRQGSYEQYF
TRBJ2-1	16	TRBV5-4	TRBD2	CASSGSGRASYNEQFF
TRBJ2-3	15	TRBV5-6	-	CASSQREWGTDTQYF
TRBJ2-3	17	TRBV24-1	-	CATSEDPGLSSTDTQYF
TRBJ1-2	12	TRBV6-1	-	CASSEFRGGYTF
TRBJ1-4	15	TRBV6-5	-	CASRPGGSLNEKLFF
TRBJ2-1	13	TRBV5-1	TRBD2	CASSTGLNNEQFF
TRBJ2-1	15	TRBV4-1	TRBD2	CASSQDAGGQNEQFF
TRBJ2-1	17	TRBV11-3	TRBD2	CASSLAAGGTSYNEQFF
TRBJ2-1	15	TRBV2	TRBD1	CASRDRDSGRNEQFF
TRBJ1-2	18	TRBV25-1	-	CASSELVAGARGNYGYTF
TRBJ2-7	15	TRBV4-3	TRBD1	CASSPSGTGAVGQYF
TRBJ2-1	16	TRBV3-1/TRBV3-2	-	CASSLLMTVGWDEQFF
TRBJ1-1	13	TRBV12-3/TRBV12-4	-	CASSPGTISEAFF
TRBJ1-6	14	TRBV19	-	CASSPAVLNSPLHF
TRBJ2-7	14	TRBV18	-	CASSPPTLDYEQYF
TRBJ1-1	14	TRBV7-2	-	CASSPGVGRTEAFF
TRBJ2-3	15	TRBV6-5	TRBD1	CASRLGQGATDTQYF
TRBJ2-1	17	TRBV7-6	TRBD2	CASSKLPSGRGSSEQFF